A single sample is the source of the 28 T cell receptor beta chains below, sequenced in a study of early T cells in non-severe SARS-CoV-2 infection. A single record per CDR3 protein comes from TCRdb applying MiXCR to the 5' RACE reads. The sample shows nearly 110,000 distinct CDR3 sequences, 11% of them seen only once. Sequences were obtained from whole blood. The receptor set was obtained from an adult who was a healthcare worker with PCR-confirmed SARS-CoV-2 infection or an uninfected control (not recorded which).

The CDR3 DNA follows: TGCAGTGCTAGAGTAGGACAAGCCTCCTACAATGAGCAGTTCTTC. Translation gives CSARVGQASYNEQFF. J is TRBJ2-1 and V is TRBV20-1; D may be TRBD1 (5 bases). In germline, CDR1 is DFQATT, CDR2 SNEGSKA (reference sequence). Trimming shortened V by 1 base and J by 0 bases, and 10 bases separated the two germline ends. CDR3 size: 15 residues.

This clonotype was counted at least ten times. J is TRBJ2-1 and V is TRBV18; possibly TRBD2 for D (6 bases). The germline V and J ends were trimmed by 3 bases and 1 base, with 10 bases remaining between them. Looked up from germline, CDR1 is KGHSH and CDR2 is LQKENI. This CDR3 has 15 residues. CDR3 loop: CASSPGSGSYNEQFF. Here the CDR3 DNA reads TGTGCCAGCTCACCGGGTAGCGGTTCCTACAATGAGCAGTTCTTC.

This clonotype occurred many times. This chain uses TRBV5-1 with TRBJ1-4, with TRBD1 matching 9 bases. V lost 1 base to trimming and J lost 8 bases; unmatched junction nucleotides: 3. The CDR3 loop spans 14 amino acids. Germline V gives CDR1 SGHRS, CDR2 YFSETQ. The CDR3 coding sequence is TGCGCCAGCAGCTTGACAGGGGGCGAAGAAAAACTGTTTTTT. Amino acid sequence: CASSLTGGEEKLFF.

This clonotype has at least ten counts. The chain uses TRBV11-2 and TRBJ2-7; D gene unclear. Germline CDR1 and CDR2: SGHAT and FQNNGV. V was pared by 4 bases and J by 2 bases, with 12 bases between. This CDR3 has 14 residues. This CDR3 reads CASSSLLDPYEQYF. The DNA for the CDR3 is TGTGCCAGCAGCTCTTTGCTAGACCCCTACGAGCAGTACTTC. Drawing the rest from reference TRBV11-2 and TRBJ2-7, the complete variable domain is EAGVAQSPRYKIIEKRQSVAFWCNPISGHATLYWYQQILGQGPKLLIQFQNNGVVDDSQLPKDRFSAERLKGVDSTLKIQPAKLEDSAVYLCASSSLLDPYEQYFGPGTRLTVT.

The chain employs TRBV7-2 and TRBJ2-1; D gene ambiguous. V gave up 4 bases and J gave up 6 bases, with 13 bases separating them. The germline CDR1 and CDR2 sequences are SGHTA and FQGNSA. This CDR3 has 14 residues. In DNA, the CDR3 is TGTGCCAGCAGCTCTATGCATAGTAGCAATGAGCAGTTCTTC. Translation gives CASSSMHSSNEQFF.

Only a few counts were recorded for this clonotype. The J gene is TRBJ2-3, the V gene TRBV30; D may correspond to TRBD1 or TRBD2 (6 bases each). Trimming stripped 0 bases from V and 4 bases from J, with 8 bases between. Germline CDR1 reads GTSNPN; CDR2 reads SVGIG (reference sequence). This CDR3 has 13 amino acids. The CDR3 coding sequence is TGTGCCTGGAGTGTAGGGGGGTCAGATACGCAGTATTTT. Translation: CAWSVGGSDTQYF.

This clonotype was detected many times. The V gene is TRBV6-5, the J gene TRBJ2-4; 10 bases map to TRBD1. The CDR3 sequence is 19 residues long. V lost 0 bases to trimming and J lost 8 bases; unmatched junction nucleotides: 16. From germline, CDR1 is MNHEY and CDR2 SVGAGI. The CDR3 sequence: CASSYSRPNRDRGFHIQYF. DNA of the CDR3: TGTGCCAGCAGTTACTCGAGACCAAACCGGGACAGGGGATTTCACATTCAGTACTTC.

This clonotype was counted at least ten times. V and J are TRBV27 and TRBJ2-7, with 7 bases fitting TRBD1. The junction had 7 bases not matched to a gene; V was cut back by 2 bases and J by 3 bases. CDR3 length equals 15 residues. CDR1 is MNHEY, CDR2 SMNVEV, per germline (reference sequence). The CDR3 DNA is TGTGCCAGCAGTTTAAGGGGGCTACAGGGCTACGAGCAGTACTTC. Protein product: CASSLRGLQGYEQYF.

The J gene is TRBJ2-2, the V gene TRBV11-3, with TRBD1 identical over 10 bases. This CDR3 contains 14 residues. The J segment lost 4 bases and the V segment lost 6 bases, leaving 2 bases of the junction unmatched. CDR1 SGHNT and CDR2 YENEEA come from the germline V gene. The CDR3 bases are TGTGCCAGCAGTCGGACAGGGGGCACCGGGGAGCTGTTTTTT. Translating it yields CASSRTGGTGELFF.

This clonotype was counted only a few times. The chain combines TRBV5-6 with TRBJ2-7, with 7 nucleotides matching TRBD2. The end of the DNA fits TRBJ2-5 better, so the J call may be wrong. Germline V gene sequence: CDR1 SGHDT, CDR2 YYEEEE. The CDR3 spans 15 residues. The CDR3, as DNA: TGTGCCAGCAGCTCAATTTCTGAGCGGGGTTCGACCCAGTACTTC. It codes for CASSSISERGSTQYF.

This clonotype has ten or more counts. The chain joins TRBV10-3 to TRBJ2-7, with D perhaps matching TRBD2 (5 bases). The V end lost 3 bases, the J end lost 0 bases, and 12 bases lay between the germline ends. There are 15 residues in the CDR3. Germline CDR1 ENHRY, CDR2 SYGVKD. CDR3 loop: CAISDRTLSSYEQYF. For the CDR3, the DNA is TGTGCCATCAGTGACCGGACTCTCAGCTCCTACGAGCAGTACTTC.

This clonotype was picked up many times. This chain joins TRBV27 and TRBJ2-4, with unresolved D. Germline loops: CDR1 MNHEY, CDR2 SMNVEV (reference sequence). The CDR3 has 16 residues. V lost 5 bases, J lost 0 bases, and 14 bases lay in between. The CDR3 loop reads CASSLGRKGAKNIQYF. In DNA, the CDR3 is TGTGCCAGCAGTCTGGGAAGGAAAGGAGCCAAAAACATTCAGTACTTC.

This clonotype was counted a few times. V usage is TRBV28 and J usage is TRBJ2-1; no definite D call. The CDR3 sequence is 15 residues long. Germline CDR1 reads MDHEN; CDR2 reads SYDVKM. V was pared by 5 bases and J by 2 bases, with 13 bases between. The CDR3 sequence is CASSPLVRPYNEQFF. The DNA for the CDR3 is TGTGCCAGCAGTCCCCTCGTCCGTCCCTACAATGAGCAGTTCTTC.

The chain employs TRBV12-3 or TRBV12-4 and TRBJ2-6, with 10 positions matching TRBD1. V gave up 6 bases and J gave up 3 bases; unmatched junction bases: 5. This CDR3 has 16 amino acids. The CDR3 DNA sequence: TGTGCCAGCAGGTCGGGACAGGGGCGTGGGGCCAACGTCCTGACTTTC. Translating gives CASRSGQGRGANVLTF.

This clonotype was seen at least ten times. The chain carries TRBV9 and TRBJ2-1; either TRBD1 or TRBD2 may supply D (6 bases each). The CDR3 length is 17 residues. The ends were cut back, 2 bases at V and 0 bases at J, with 15 bases in the middle. Germline lookup yields CDR1 SGDLS and CDR2 YYNGEE. CDR3 sequence: CASSVWGARSSYNEQFF. The CDR3 DNA sequence: TGTGCCAGCAGCGTGTGGGGGGCTAGGAGCTCCTACAATGAGCAGTTCTTC.

V gene TRBV4-1 combines with J gene TRBJ2-7; D ambiguous. Trimming removed 0 bases at V and 0 bases at J, with 15 bases between. CDR1 MGHRA and CDR2 YSYEKL come from the germline V gene. The CDR3 consists of 17 residues. CDR3 bases: TGCGCCAGCAGCCAAGATTTGTACCTGAGGCCCTCCTACGAGCAGTACTTC. Its protein product is CASSQDLYLRPSYEQYF.

This clonotype was seen only a few times. This chain links TRBV5-6 with TRBJ2-1; no firm D call. The V and J ends lost 0 bases and 6 bases respectively, with 4 bases between them. The CDR3 is 12 residues long. Germline CDR1 SGHDT, CDR2 YYEEEE. CDR3 in DNA: TGTGCCAGCAGCTTGGCCCCCAATGAGCAGTTCTTC. Translation: CASSLAPNEQFF.

This rearrangement joins TRBV20-1 to TRBJ1-5; tentatively, D is TRBD1 (6 bases). Trimming cost V 6 bases and J 2 bases, with 14 bases left between them. Germline CDR1 DFQATT, CDR2 SNEGSKA (reference sequence). CDR3 length: 14 amino acids. The DNA for the CDR3 is TGCAGTGCGCTACAGGGAGGGGGCAATCAGCCCCAGCATTTT. This encodes CSALQGGGNQPQHF.

As regards this clonotype: Possible read error: a much larger clone is one base away. The V gene is TRBV6-5, the J gene TRBJ2-7; unclear D gene. The germline V gene has CDR1 MNHEY and CDR2 SVGAGI. V lost 3 bases, J lost 2 bases, and 17 bases lay in between. The CDR3 contains 16 residues. DNA of the CDR3: TGTGCCAGCAGTTATGGGATTAGAAGCCGCGCCTACGAGCAGTACTTC. Encoded protein: CASSYGIRSRAYEQYF.

There are many counts of this clonotype. The chain combines TRBV20-1 with TRBJ1-2; D is uncertain. V dropped 0 bases and J dropped 4 bases, with 9 bases sitting between them. Germline V gene lookup returns CDR1 DFQATT and CDR2 SNEGSKA (reference sequence). This CDR3 comprises 13 residues. The CDR3 region is CSARDGEAYGYTF. DNA for the CDR3: TGCAGTGCTAGAGATGGGGAGGCCTATGGCTACACCTTC.

There are a few counts of this clonotype. V gene TRBV19 combines with J gene TRBJ2-3, with 7 nucleotides matching TRBD2. V lost 5 bases to trimming and J lost 0 bases; unmatched junction nucleotides: 5. The germline gives CDR1 LNHDA, CDR2 SQIVND (reference sequence). CDR3 size: 15 residues. CDR3 nucleotide sequence: TGTGCCAGTAGTTCCTTAGCGGGCAGCACAGATACGCAGTATTTT. Amino acids: CASSSLAGSTDTQYF.

The sample holds many counts of this clonotype. This sequence joins TRBV12-3 or TRBV12-4 and TRBJ2-1, with TRBD2 matching over 10 bases. V was clipped by 7 bases and J by 1 base; unmatched bases: 7. The CDR3 sequence is 16 residues long. CDR3 in amino acids: CASNNLAGASYNEQFF. CDR3 DNA sequence: TGTGCCAGCAACAACCTAGCGGGAGCTTCCTACAATGAGCAGTTCTTC.

The J gene is TRBJ1-6, the V gene TRBV7-3; 9 nucleotides line up with TRBD1. Looked up from germline, CDR1 is SGHTA and CDR2 is FQGTGA. V gave up 0 bases and J gave up 7 bases; unmatched junction bases: 1. The CDR3 is 15 residues long. CDR3 in amino acids: CASSLTGTGNSPLHF. In nucleotides, the CDR3 is TGTGCCAGCAGCTTAACAGGGACAGGGAATTCACCCCTCCACTTT. The entire variable domain, with the rest obtained from reference TRBV7-3 and TRBJ1-6, is as follows: GAGVSQTPSNKVTEKGKYVELRCDPISGHTALYWYRQSLGQGPEFLIYFQGTGAADDSGLPNDRFFAVRPEGSVSTLKIQRTERGDSAVYLCASSLTGTGNSPLHFGNGTRLTVT.

This clonotype was found many times. The CDR3 nucleotides are TGCGCCAGCAGCTTAGGGGGCGTTGATGACATTCAGTACTTC. Amino acids: CASSLGGVDDIQYF. This sequence joins TRBV5-1 and TRBJ2-4; 7 nucleotides match TRBD1. The junction had 7 bases not matched to a gene; V was cut back by 2 bases and J by 8 bases. The CDR3 spans 14 residues. Germline V gene lookup returns CDR1 SGHRS and CDR2 YFSETQ.

The chain is built from TRBV28 and TRBJ2-1; TRBD2 might be the D (5 bases). The V end was cut by 2 bases, the J end by 1 base, with 9 bases between. The CDR3 runs to 15 residues. Germline CDR1 MDHEN, CDR2 SYDVKM. The CDR3 loop is CASSLLGVSYNEQFF. CDR3 bases: TGTGCCAGCAGTTTACTGGGAGTGTCCTACAATGAGCAGTTCTTC.

CDR3 coding DNA: TGCGCCAGCAGCCAAGTCAGGGGGCCCTTCTACGAGCAGTACTTC. Amino acids: CASSQVRGPFYEQYF. J is TRBJ2-7 and V is TRBV4-1; TRBD1 matches at 8 bases. The germline gives CDR1 MGHRA, CDR2 YSYEKL. The CDR3 runs 15 residues. Trimming removed 1 base from V and 3 bases from J; junction bases left unmatched: 5.

This clonotype was picked up many times. The V gene is TRBV12-3 or TRBV12-4, the J gene TRBJ2-2; D remains ambiguous. The CDR3 sequence is 14 residues long. The V and J ends lost 6 bases and 0 bases respectively, with 8 bases between them. The CDR3 DNA follows: TGTGCCAGCAGGTCGAATGCGAACACCGGGGAGCTGTTTTTT. Translation gives CASRSNANTGELFF.

This clonotype was picked up a small number of times. The genes are TRBV5-1 and TRBJ2-1; no definite D call. V gave up 0 bases and J gave up 3 bases, with 7 bases separating them. This CDR3 spans 14 amino acids. Germline CDR1 and CDR2: SGHRS and YFSETQ. CDR3 loop: CASSLVTLYNEQFF. The CDR3 region has the DNA TGCGCCAGCAGCTTGGTCACCCTCTACAATGAGCAGTTCTTC. Together with reference TRBV5-1 and TRBJ2-1, the CDR3 gives the full variable domain: KAGVTQTPRYLIKTRGQQVTLSCSPISGHRSVSWYQQTPGQGLQFLFEYFSETQRNKGNFPGRFSGRQFSNSRSEMNVSTLELGDSALYLCASSLVTLYNEQFFGPGTRLTVL.